This T cell receptor beta chain was obtained from a study of brain T cells in children with intractable seizures. The study's findings and limits: Only CDR3 sequence similarity suggested viral specificity, without known HCMV serostatus.

Libraries were prepared by immunoSEQ multiplex PCR; TCRdb keeps only in-frame clonotypes and omits some of them. The data hold around 80,000 clones, with about 90% observed a single time. Concerning this clone itself: Its antigen is unidentified.

Trimming stripped 3 bases from V and 0 bases from J, with 5 bases between. The CDR3 has 13 amino acids. Germline loops: CDR1 WSHSY, CDR2 SAAADI. Surgery cases with the highest brain T cell transcript signatures were chosen for sequencing. The receptor comes from a girl aged 2 to 9 with Rasmussen encephalitis and intractable seizures. This sequence joins TRBV10-2 and TRBJ1-1; D call uncertain. Specimen: peripheral blood, collected at surgery. Here the CDR3 DNA reads TGCGCCAGCAGTGACCCAGTGAACACTGAAGCTTTCTTT. It translates to CASSDPVNTEAFF.